This paragraph covers one T cell receptor beta chain sequence. The target antigen is unknown. Sequencing templates came from extracted RNA that was reverse transcribed into cDNA. Assay used: immunoSEQ multiplex PCR; TCRdb lists only in-frame clones, some missing. The table has about 200,000 clones, about three fifths seen once; the top ten hold 0.45%. The data originate from a study of CD8+ T cells in alopecia areata. Study details: Tofacitinib therapy lasting 6 to 18 months was followed by 6 months off drug.

Lesional scalp punch biopsies and peripheral blood were collected from alopecia areata patients. Isolation of CD4+ and CD8+ T cells from PBMCs was achieved by sorting. Findings and caveats of the study: Clonality was higher in lesional than normal scalp, especially in alopecia totalis/universalis.

After removal of 3 bases from V and 5 bases from J, the junction contained 6 bases not matched to a gene. CDR1 is GTSNPN, CDR2 SVGIG, per germline (reference sequence). The CDR3 is 13 residues long. The chain has TRBV30 and TRBJ2-7; 8 bases line up with TRBD2. This material consisted of CD4+ T cells sorted from blood, taken at week 0. This sequence originates from a human donor with alopecia areata. Written as DNA, the CDR3 is TGTGCCTGGAGAGGTGGCGGGAGGCACGAGCAGTACTTC. Encoded protein: CAWRGGGRHEQYF.